This TCR beta chain comes out of a study of blood T cell repertoires in COVID-19 (TCRdb year 2020). For the wider study: Samples from collaborators originated in the United States, Italy and Spain and spanned both the acute and convalescent phases of COVID-19. Where HLA class I and class II types were available, the types were taken from metadata supplied by the sample provider, not from assay-based typing. Deeply sampled blood TCRbeta repertoires from subjects exposed to, actively infected with, or recovered from COVID-19 were included in the dataset. The prospective study material was composed of cDNA or gDNA derived from T cells, B-cell-depleted T cells, or PBMCs. The repertoires were released in a freely available public database meant as a resource for research on the immune response to SARS-CoV-2. The sample metadata nearly always contained a de-identified subject ID, COVID-19 status, age in years and sex. The samples were drawn from the first 160 participants of the ongoing ImmuneRACE study and from some 1,300 subjects provided by 6 global collaborators.

Study-wide conclusions, independent of this receptor: Clinical and demographic metadata were provided uncurated, with the amount varying by source and participant.

The immunoSEQ Assay, a bias-controlled multiplex PCR, was used to amplify TCRbeta CDR3 regions from genomic DNA. For the original study's pipeline: Nucleated cell counts per sample were estimated from amplification of reference gene primers within the assay. To quantify the absolute abundance of each unique TCRbeta CDR3 rearrangement, sequence reads were collapsed and filtered. For each sample, productive Simpson clonality was calculated by taking the square root of Simpson's diversity index across productive rearrangements. The clones in this table, taken by TCRdb from immuneACCESS, are in-frame only. Not every clone is retained; where verified, under half of the shortfall comes from an unresolved V gene, and the cause of the rest is unknown. From that table come the V and J calls and clone size; the DNA was used to work out D and trimming. This sample has a few hundred thousand clones in its table, and 86% of those were observed once. The ten most abundant clones make up 3.5% to 5.5% of the sample.

This clone has a single count. Its specific antigen is unknown. Nothing much larger sits one base from this clone, and base qualities are not available. Participants in the prospective study were aged about 18 to 89 years, lived in some 24 United States geographic areas, and enrolled through a virtual design. To assign participants to cohorts, the prospective study relied on clinical history that participants themselves reported in a screening survey and a study questionnaire. Exposed participants had been in contact, within 2 weeks of entering the study, with a person who had a PCR-confirmed or clinician-diagnosed case of COVID-19. In the prospective study, mobile phlebotomists collected whole blood, serum and a nasopharyngeal or oropharyngeal swab from each participant. Participants in the prospective study had the option to provide additional blood draws and questionnaires over a roughly 2-month period. Prospective study blood samples were shipped either frozen or at room temperature before DNA extraction.

Ends trimmed: V by 3 bases, J by 8 bases; bases unmatched to a gene: 3. Inclusive of the bounding cysteine and phenylalanine, the CDR3 is 13 residues long. The only DNA kept is the CDR3, 39 bases in frame from the first base. The V gene is TRBV23-1 and the J gene is TRBJ1-2, with TRBD1 identical over 10 junction bases. TRBV23-1 has ORF status, its function being uncertain. The TCR was taken from a woman aged 25-40 years who had been exposed to COVID-19. Material: PBMCs or T cells enriched from blood (not recorded which). The encoded CDR3 is CASSHGTGEGYTF. The base sequence is TGCGCCAGCAGTCACGGGACAGGGGAGGGCTACACCTTC.